This TCR beta chain came from a study of CD8 T cells in ankylosing spondylitis. Regarding the study as a whole: Within matched ankylosing spondylitis synovial fluid, disease-linked clones were reportedly significantly enriched.

This clonotype was seen many times. The antigen remains unidentified. One entry per CDR3 protein, called by TCRdb with MiXCR from the 5' RACE reads. The sample includes more than 10,000 distinct CDR3 sequences, 2.8% of them seen just once. The specimen was blood, either unsorted or a sorted T cell fraction (not recorded which). This receptor was identified in a male donor with ankylosing spondylitis or in good health (not recorded which).

The CDR3 bases are TGTGCCAGCAGCGTAGGGGGGGACAACTCCTACGAGCAGTACTTC. It is translated as CASSVGGDNSYEQYF. The V call is TRBV9, the J call TRBJ2-7, with D perhaps assigned TRBD1 or TRBD2 (6 bases each). The CDR3 has 15 residues. V was shortened by 0 bases and J by 0 bases, with 10 bases between the two germline ends. Germline V lookup: CDR1 SGDLS, CDR2 YYNGEE. Full variable domain (missing parts from reference TRBV9 and TRBJ2-7): DSGVTQTPKHLITATGQRVTLRCSPRSGDLSVYWYQQSLDQGLQFLIQYYNGEERAKGNILERFSAQQFPDLHSELNLSSLELGDSALYFCASSVGGDNSYEQYFGPGTRLTVT.